This is a list of T cell receptor beta chains from one sample in a study of cytomegalovirus exposure and HLA in healthy donors. The method was immunoSEQ multiplex PCR; TCRdb's version includes in-frame clones alone and lacks a portion of them. The repertoire has 250,000 or so clones, more than 75% of them found once; the top ten carry about 12%. Sequenced material: PBMCs. These receptors came from a man aged 18-30 years in good health and CMV-seropositive. CDR3s include the opening cysteine and the closing phenylalanine or tryptophan. A D gene is named only where the DNA matches it firmly. Where a row states a size, it is once, few, many or the class of an expanded clone; other rows omit it.

j_call cdr3_length clone_size v_call d_call cdr3_aa cdr3_nt
TRBJ1-5 14 NA TRBV19 NA CASSIRGDNQPQHF TGTGCCAGTAGTATTAGGGGGGACAATCAGCCCCAGCATTTT
TRBJ2-1 15 NA TRBV6-1 TRBD2 CASSEIAGSYNEQFF TGTGCCAGCAGTGAAATAGCGGGATCCTACAATGAGCAGTTCTTC
TRBJ2-6 14 NA TRBV7-2 NA CASRYSSGANVLTF TGTGCCAGCAGATACAGCTCTGGGGCCAACGTCCTGACTTTC
TRBJ1-1 16 NA TRBV29-1 TRBD1 CSVQRRDRGRRTEAFF TGCAGCGTTCAGCGCAGGGACAGGGGGCGTCGCACTGAAGCTTTCTTT
TRBJ2-1 15 NA TRBV5-1 TRBD2 CASSLRAGGRDEQFF TGCGCCAGCAGCTTGAGAGCGGGAGGGCGGGATGAGCAGTTCTTC
TRBJ2-5 14 NA TRBV5-4 NA CASSSEAIRETQYF TGTGCCAGCAGCTCCGAAGCGATTCGGGAGACCCAGTACTTC
TRBJ1-5 14 NA TRBV19 NA CASSIGNSNQPQHF TGTGCCAGTAGTATCGGTAATAGCAATCAGCCCCAGCATTTT
TRBJ2-3 15 NA TRBV6-6 NA CASSYGLVSTDTQYF TGTGCCAGCAGTTACGGGCTGGTGAGCACAGATACGCAGTATTTT
TRBJ2-1 12 NA TRBV7-3 NA CASSLQSGEQFF TGTGCCAGCAGCTTACAGTCCGGTGAGCAGTTCTTC
TRBJ1-2 15 NA TRBV28 TRBD1 CASSAQQGRVYGYTF TGTGCCAGCAGTGCTCAACAGGGGAGGGTTTATGGCTACACCTTC
TRBJ2-7 17 once TRBV19 TRBD2 CASSQGTSGIISYEQYF TGTGCCAGTAGTCAAGGGACTAGCGGGATAATAAGCTACGAGCAGTACTTC
TRBJ2-4 13 NA TRBV27 NA CASSLGSLNIQYF TGTGCCAGCAGTTTGGGGAGTTTGAACATTCAGTACTTC
TRBJ2-1 14 many TRBV4-1 NA CASSPGLLGNEQFF TGCGCCAGCAGCCCGGGACTTTTAGGCAATGAGCAGTTCTTC
TRBJ2-1 14 few TRBV7-9 NA CASSWGGGWDEQFF TGTGCCAGCAGCTGGGGAGGGGGCTGGGATGAGCAGTTCTTC
TRBJ2-1 15 NA TRBV27 NA CASSLGYPAGNEQFF TGTGCCAGCAGTCTAGGATACCCGGCGGGGAATGAGCAGTTCTTC
TRBJ2-5 14 NA TRBV6-5 TRBD2 CASTRLAAQETQYF TGTGCCAGCACCAGACTAGCGGCCCAAGAGACCCAGTACTTC
TRBJ2-1 15 NA TRBV7-2 TRBD2 CASSLGLAGYNEQFF TGTGCCAGCAGCTTAGGGCTAGCGGGGTACAATGAGCAGTTCTTC
TRBJ2-7 15 NA TRBV2 NA CASSTSDPAPHEQYF TGTGCCAGCAGTACCTCGGACCCCGCGCCCCACGAGCAGTACTTC
TRBJ1-5 14 once TRBV28 NA CASSLSGGNQPQHF TGTGCCAGCAGTTTATCGGGGGGCAATCAGCCCCAGCATTTT
TRBJ2-1 15 NA TRBV27 NA CASSPNPGGGDEQFF TGTGCCAGCAGTCCTAACCCCGGGGGCGGGGATGAGCAGTTCTTC
TRBJ2-3 14 NA TRBV29-1 NA CSERDGPYTDTQYF TGCAGCGAACGGGACGGTCCGTACACAGATACGCAGTATTTT
TRBJ2-1 12 NA TRBV28 NA CASSLRDSEQFF TGTGCCAGCAGTTTACGGGACTCTGAGCAGTTCTTC
TRBJ1-2 16 NA TRBV18 NA CASSPRAGDANYGYTF TGTGCCAGCTCACCACGGGCAGGTGATGCTAACTATGGCTACACCTTC
TRBJ1-1 14 NA TRBV9 NA CASSVGHQNTEAFF TGTGCCAGCAGCGTAGGACACCAGAACACTGAAGCTTTCTTT
TRBJ2-3 11 few TRBV14 NA CASSYTDTQYF TGTGCCAGCAGCTATACAGATACGCAGTATTTT
TRBJ2-7 16 once TRBV5-1 TRBD2 CASSLEGLAAPYEQYF TGCGCCAGCAGCTTGGAAGGACTAGCGGCTCCCTACGAGCAGTACTTC
TRBJ2-7 15 NA TRBV7-2 TRBD2 CASSATSGRTYEQYF TGTGCCAGCAGCGCTACTAGCGGACGGACCTACGAGCAGTACTTC
TRBJ2-1 15 NA TRBV5-1 NA CASSLLSGTYNEQFF TGCGCCAGCAGCTTGCTCAGCGGTACCTACAATGAGCAGTTCTTC
TRBJ2-3 13 NA TRBV19 NA CASSPLPGDTQYF TGTGCCAGTAGTCCACTCCCGGGAGATACGCAGTATTTT
TRBJ1-1 14 few TRBV28 NA CASAPNLQGRRAFF TGTGCCAGCGCTCCAAACCTACAGGGAAGGAGAGCTTTCTTT
TRBJ2-1 12 NA TRBV28 NA CASSWGSDEQFF TGTGCCAGCAGTTGGGGGAGCGATGAGCAGTTCTTC
TRBJ2-6 16 once TRBV27 NA CASSLDGGTGANVLTF TGTGCCAGCAGTTTAGATGGGGGGACCGGGGCCAACGTCCTGACTTTC
TRBJ1-2 12 NA TRBV30 TRBD1 CAWSVIQGGYTF TGTGCCTGGAGTGTGATACAGGGGGGCTACACCTTC
TRBJ1-2 15 NA TRBV2 NA CASSESQGHDYGYTF TGTGCCAGCAGCGAATCACAAGGTCATGACTATGGCTACACCTTC
TRBJ2-3 14 NA TRBV6-6 NA CASSYTTQGDTQYF TGTGCCAGCAGTTATACCACTCAGGGGGATACGCAGTATTTT
TRBJ2-3 12 once TRBV7-6 NA CASSLPGTLQYF TGTGCCAGCAGCCTACCGGGCACGCTACAGTATTTT
TRBJ2-7 14 NA TRBV6-5 NA CASSLGTSSYEQYF TGTGCCAGCAGTTTAGGGACATCCTCCTACGAGCAGTACTTC
TRBJ1-1 15 NA TRBV28 NA CASRGQGAMNTEAFF TGTGCCAGCAGGGGCCAAGGGGCCATGAACACTGAAGCTTTCTTT
TRBJ2-3 15 NA TRBV5-1 TRBD1 CASSLAGRGPDTQYF TGCGCCAGCAGCTTGGCCGGCAGGGGGCCAGATACGCAGTATTTT
TRBJ2-7 14 NA TRBV27 NA CASSFGTGNYEQYF TGTGCCAGCAGTTTTGGGACGGGCAACTACGAGCAGTACTTC
TRBJ1-1 13 NA TRBV7-3 TRBD1 CASSLDREKEAFF TGTGCCAGCAGCTTGGACAGGGAGAAAGAAGCTTTCTTT
TRBJ2-5 13 NA TRBV6-1 NA CASTAVPEETQYF TGTGCCAGCACAGCGGTCCCTGAAGAGACCCAGTACTTC
TRBJ2-5 16 NA TRBV6-1 TRBD2 CASSEGTSGRRETQYF TGTGCCAGCAGTGAAGGGACTAGCGGGAGGCGGGAGACCCAGTACTTC
TRBJ2-1 14 NA TRBV2 TRBD1 CASSRGTGPNEQFF TGTGCCAGCAGTCGAGGGACAGGACCCAATGAGCAGTTCTTC
TRBJ2-3 14 NA TRBV7-9 NA CASSPTQGSDTQYF TGTGCCAGCAGCCCGACCCAGGGATCAGATACGCAGTATTTT
TRBJ2-1 15 NA TRBV27 TRBD2 CASSGGTSGYNEQFF TGTGCCAGCAGTGGCGGGACTAGCGGCTACAATGAGCAGTTCTTC
TRBJ2-7 13 NA TRBV28 NA CASSFESRYEQYF TGTGCCAGCAGTTTCGAATCCCGGTACGAGCAGTACTTC
TRBJ1-1 14 NA TRBV4-3 NA CASSQDLRNTEAFF TGCGCCAGCAGCCAAGATCTGAGGAACACTGAAGCTTTCTTT
TRBJ1-1 17 few TRBV4-2 TRBD1 CASSQGARGQVGTEAFF TGTGCCAGCAGCCAAGGGGCGAGGGGGCAGGTTGGCACTGAAGCTTTCTTT